This T cell receptor beta chain was recovered during a study of CD8 T cells in ankylosing spondylitis. Study-wide results and limits: The clones that were linked to disease were reported to be significantly enriched in matched synovial fluid samples from ankylosing spondylitis patients. A TCR beta motif of 8 or 9 highly homologous variants appeared characteristic of ankylosing spondylitis blood. Relatively rare in peripheral blood, disease-linked clones were also CD8+. Certain motif variants had earlier been reported in reactive arthritis synovial fluid and blood.

V was clipped by 3 bases and J by 1 base, with 9 bases between them. Germline values: CDR1 MNHNS, CDR2 SASEGT. The CDR3 consists of 14 residues. This clonotype was picked up many times. The antigen remains undetermined. TCRdb re-called the 5' RACE reads through MiXCR, storing one row per CDR3 protein. The profile shows a few hundred thousand distinct CDR3 sequences, under 25% of them singletons. The origin of this receptor is a male donor with ankylosing spondylitis. The rearrangement links TRBV6-1 to TRBJ1-1; D is unresolved. Sequencing input: blood, either unsorted or a sorted T cell fraction (not recorded which). CDR3 sequence reads: CASSDPAGNTEAFF. The CDR3 nucleotides read TGTGCCAGCAGTGACCCAGCGGGGAACACTGAAGCTTTCTTT.